These 8 T cell receptor beta chains share one sample of origin, sequenced in a study of shared clonotypes between healthy human individuals. Libraries were prepared by immunoSEQ multiplex PCR; TCRdb keeps only in-frame clonotypes and omits some of them. The data hold hundreds of thousands of clones, with 70% to 80% observed a single time. Sequencing input: PBMCs. The receptors were sampled from a woman aged 40 to 50 in good health. Some clones in this sample may be carry-over from other donors' samples.

The CDR3 DNA is TGTGCCAGCAGTTACCTCAGGGGTTCTGGAAACACCATATATTTT. Protein: CASSYLRGSGNTIYF. The chain joins TRBV6-5 to TRBJ1-3; TRBD1 might be the D (6 bases). CDR1 MNHEY and CDR2 SVGAGI come from the germline V gene. V shed 2 bases and J shed 1 base, with 9 bases lying between them. The CDR3 has 15 residues.

The table lists this clone with a count of one. The chain couples TRBV10-3 to TRBJ2-2; D is perhaps TRBD2 (5 bases). The ends were cut back, 4 bases at V and 5 bases at J, with 23 bases in the middle. Germline V lookup: CDR1 ENHRY, CDR2 SYGVKD. This CDR3 region has 18 residues. This CDR3 reads CAISGGGVRTSGTGELFF. CDR3 in DNA: TGTGCCATCAGTGGGGGTGGGGTACGGACTTCTGGGACCGGGGAGCTGTTTTTT.

The chain joins TRBV7-2 to TRBJ2-2; tentatively, D is TRBD1 or TRBD2 (5 bases each). The CDR3 is made up of 15 amino acids. The ends were cut back, 4 bases at V and 6 bases at J, with 15 bases in the middle. The germline gives CDR1 SGHTA, CDR2 FQGNSA. The CDR3 here is CASSSTRGDAGELFF. Written as DNA, the CDR3 is TGTGCCAGCAGCTCCACAAGAGGGGATGCCGGGGAGCTGTTTTTT.

This clone was recorded at least ten times. This sequence joins TRBV19 and TRBJ1-4, with D possibly TRBD1 on 5 matching bases. This CDR3 is 16 amino acids long. The V end was cut by 7 bases, the J end by 0 bases, with 15 bases between. CDR1 is LNHDA, CDR2 SQIVND, per germline (reference sequence). The CDR3 DNA is TGTGCCAGTACCTCACCCAGGGAGGCAACTAATGAAAAACTGTTTTTT. Its protein product is CASTSPREATNEKLFF.

This clone was recorded a few times. CDR3 nucleotides: TGTGCCAGCAGCTACGGGACGAACTACGAGCAGTACTTC. Amino acid sequence: CASSYGTNYEQYF. V is TRBV7-9 and J is TRBJ2-7; perhaps D is TRBD1 or TRBD2 (5 bases each). Germline CDR1 is SEHNR and CDR2 is FQNEAQ (reference sequence). V dropped 4 bases and J dropped 3 bases, with 10 bases sitting between them. The CDR3 is 13 amino acids.

This clone was picked up a small number of times. The rearrangement joins TRBV30 to TRBJ2-7, with unresolved D. The germline gives CDR1 GTSNPN, CDR2 SVGIG (reference sequence). V was clipped by 2 bases and J by 5 bases, with 7 bases between them. The CDR3 runs to 11 residues. The CDR3: CAWSFRDEQYF. DNA of the CDR3: TGTGCCTGGAGTTTCCGCGACGAGCAGTACTTC.

The chain employs TRBV28 and TRBJ1-2; 11 positions match TRBD1. The germline V gene encodes CDR1 MDHEN and CDR2 SYDVKM. Losses at the gene ends were 5 bases for V and 4 bases for J; bases not matched to a gene: 9. The CDR3 loop spans 16 amino acids. CDR3 coding DNA: TGTGCCAGCAGTCCACCCGGACAGGGGGCGGCCTATGGCTACACCTTC. Translation gives CASSPPGQGAAYGYTF.

CDR3 DNA sequence: TGTGCCAGCAGGACCGCGGGGCCATCCACAGATACGCAGTATTTT. Amino acid sequence: CASRTAGPSTDTQYF. The V call is TRBV6-5, the J call TRBJ2-3; possibly TRBD2 for D (6 bases). The CDR3 spans 15 residues. V lost 6 bases and J lost 2, with 15 bases in between. From germline, CDR1 is MNHEY and CDR2 SVGAGI.